The 29 T cell receptor beta chains below all came from one sample that was sequenced in a study of T cells in Graves' hyperthyroidism and ophthalmopathy. Authors of the study amplified TCR beta CDR3 regions from RNA transcripts. Researchers ran a first-round RT-PCR on the TCR CDR3 using the HTBI primer set. TCRdb fed the multiplex PCR reads into MiXCR, producing one record per CDR3 protein. The data show about 540,000 distinct CDR3 sequences, more than 45% seen once. The sequencing input was peripheral blood or thyroid tissue (not recorded which). Receptor source: a woman aged 18-30 years with Graves' hyperthyroidism.

The rearrangement joins TRBV24-1 to TRBJ2-2; no definite D call. The CDR3 consists of 14 residues. Trimming shortened V by 4 bases and J by 5 bases, and 10 bases separated the two germline ends. Germline lookup yields CDR1 KGHDR and CDR2 SFDVKD. CDR3 in amino acids: CATSDESRTGELFF. CDR3 DNA: TGTGCCACCAGTGACGAGTCGCGGACCGGGGAGCTGTTTTTT.

In this sample, this clonotype turned up a few times. This sequence joins TRBV7-3 and TRBJ2-5; the D gene is possibly TRBD2 (5 bases). The CDR3 length is 13 residues. Trimming cost V 0 bases and J 5 bases, with 7 bases left between them. Germline V lookup: CDR1 SGHTA, CDR2 FQGTGA. CDR3 bases: TGTGCCAGCAGCTTAACCTGGGAGGAGACCCAGTACTTC. It encodes CASSLTWEETQYF. The variable domain in full, with the rest retrieved from reference TRBV7-3 and TRBJ2-5, is GAGVSQTPSNKVTEKGKYVELRCDPISGHTALYWYRQSLGQGPEFLIYFQGTGAADDSGLPNDRFFAVRPEGSVSTLKIQRTERGDSAVYLCASSLTWEETQYFGPGTRLLVL.

This clonotype was seen only a few times. The genes are TRBV11-2 and TRBJ1-1; D not resolved. The V gene's germline CDR1 is SGHAT and CDR2 FQNNGV. The CDR3 runs 15 residues. V was pared by 2 bases and J by 1 base, with 11 bases between. In DNA form, the CDR3 reads TGTGCCAGCAGCTTATCTCAGGTGGGGAACACTGAAGCTTTCTTT. This gives the protein CASSLSQVGNTEAFF.

The V gene is TRBV2, the J gene TRBJ1-2; D is undetermined. This CDR3 spans 12 amino acids. CDR1 SNHLY and CDR2 FYNNEI come from the germline V gene. With 4 bases removed from V and 12 bases from J, the gap between germline ends came to 15 bases. The CDR3 loop is CASSGREAGNTF. CDR3 DNA sequence: TGTGCCAGCAGTGGAAGGGAGGCTGGAAACACCTTC.

Remarks on this clonotype: At one of its ends the junction is not consistent with the germline gene, which may arise from a read error. The V and J genes are TRBV2 and TRBJ1-4; TRBD1 might be the D (5 bases). Germline V CDR1 and CDR2: SNHLY, FYNNEI. CDR3 length equals 12 residues. The CDR3 region is CASSDGGGKLFF. In DNA form, the CDR3 reads TGCGCCAGCAGTGACGGGGGGGGAAAACTGTTTTTT.

The chain couples TRBV11-2 to TRBJ1-2, with D perhaps TRBD1 (5 bases). The CDR3 is 13 residues long. Trimming left V 5 bases short and J 5 bases short, with 12 bases between. Looked up from germline, CDR1 is SGHAT and CDR2 is FQNNGV. CDR3 bases: TGTGCCAGCAGCCCCCGGCCAGGGTATGGCTACACCTTC. Amino acid sequence: CASSPRPGYGYTF.

The gene calls are TRBV2 and TRBJ1-4; D uncertain. V lost 4 bases and J 7 bases, leaving 13 bases between the germline ends. The CDR3 is made up of 14 amino acids. Germline CDR1 reads SNHLY; CDR2 reads FYNNEI. CDR3 sequence reads: CASSAGLEGEKLFF. The DNA for the CDR3 is TGTGCCAGCAGTGCTGGGCTGGAGGGTGAAAAACTGTTTTTT.

V and J are TRBV15 and TRBJ2-7; maybe TRBD2 (6 bases). The CDR3 totals 12 residues. Trimming left V 8 bases short and J 0 bases short, with 8 bases between. The V gene's germline CDR1 is LNHNV and CDR2 YYDKDF (reference sequence). The CDR3 reads CATGGSSYEQYF. The CDR3 coding sequence is TGTGCCACCGGGGGGAGCTCCTACGAGCAGTACTTC. The whole variable domain, filled in from reference TRBV15 and TRBJ2-7, reads DAMVIQNPRYQVTQFGKPVTLSCSQTLNHNVMYWYQQKSSQAPKLLFHYYDKDFNNEADTPDNFQSRRPNTSFCFLDIRSPGLGDTAMYLCATGGSSYEQYFGPGTRLTVT.

A few counts support this clonotype. The V call is TRBV4-1, the J call TRBJ2-5, with D maybe TRBD1 (5 bases). Germline assignment: CDR1 MGHRA and CDR2 YSYEKL. The V and J ends lost 0 bases and 3 bases respectively, with 11 bases between them. The CDR3 is 15 amino acids. CDR3 region: CASSQDNTGEETQYF. In nucleotides, the CDR3 is TGCGCCAGCAGCCAAGATAACACAGGAGAAGAGACCCAGTACTTC.

This clonotype was seen a few times. The chain recombines TRBV2 with TRBJ1-5, with 11 bases aligning to TRBD1. Germline CDR1 and CDR2: SNHLY and FYNNEI. J gave up 5 bases and V 5 bases, and 11 bases lay outside the gene matches. The CDR3 runs 17 residues. The CDR3 loop reads CASSFLTPGQGDQPQHF. The CDR3, as DNA: TGTGCCAGCAGTTTTCTTACACCGGGACAGGGGGATCAGCCCCAGCATTTT.

This clonotype appeared a few times. The CDR3 is CASSLRFIPPNYGYTF. In DNA form, the CDR3 reads TGTGCCAGCAGCTTACGGTTCATCCCCCCTAACTATGGCTACACCTTC. The chain links TRBV7-8 to TRBJ1-2; D not certain. The germline V gene encodes CDR1 SGHVS and CDR2 FQNEAQ. The germline V and J ends were trimmed by 2 bases and 0 bases, with 13 bases remaining between them. This CDR3 contains 16 residues.

This chain links TRBV7-8 with TRBJ1-1; D not certain. V gave up 2 bases and J gave up 0 bases, with 7 bases separating them. Germline loops: CDR1 SGHVS, CDR2 FQNEAQ. The CDR3 sequence is 14 residues long. The CDR3 protein is CASSLLAVNTEAFF. DNA for the CDR3: TGTGCCAGCAGCTTATTGGCGGTGAACACTGAAGCTTTCTTT.

The chain combines TRBV6-1 with TRBJ1-2; 7 nucleotides line up with TRBD1. CDR1 is MNHNS, CDR2 SASEGT, per germline. V shed 5 bases and J 4 bases; nucleotides not matched to a gene: 10. The CDR3 extends over 15 amino acids. CDR3 in amino acids: CASSLDLRGAYGYTF. CDR3 sequence (DNA): TGTGCCAGCAGTTTGGACCTCAGGGGGGCCTATGGCTACACCTTC.

The rearrangement links TRBV19 to TRBJ1-3; D ambiguous. Trimming shortened V by 3 bases and J by 0 bases, and 12 bases separated the two germline ends. The CDR3 is 16 amino acids. Germline values: CDR1 LNHDA, CDR2 SQIVND (reference sequence). This CDR3 reads CASSIGRGSSGNTIYF. CDR3 in DNA: TGTGCCAGTAGTATCGGACGGGGAAGCTCTGGAAACACCATATATTTT.

This clonotype was seen repeatedly, ten times or more. J is TRBJ2-7 and V is TRBV15, with no clear D. V lost 0 bases, J lost 5 bases, and 11 bases lay in between. Germline CDR1 reads LNHNV; CDR2 reads YYDKDF (reference sequence). The length of the CDR3 is 14 residues. CDR3 DNA sequence: TGTGCCACCAGCAGAGAAGGCCCGAGAAACGAGCAGTACTTC. Translation: CATSREGPRNEQYF.

The chain carries TRBV12-3 or TRBV12-4 and TRBJ1-4, with TRBD1 as a possible D gene (6 bases). The CDR3 is made up of 15 amino acids. The germline V and J ends were trimmed by 0 bases and 6 bases, with 11 bases remaining between them. The CDR3 bases are TGTGCCAGCAGTTTAGCGGGCAGGGGTTATGAAAAACTGTTTTTT. This gives the protein CASSLAGRGYEKLFF.

This clonotype appeared many times. This sequence joins TRBV20-1 and TRBJ2-7; D assignment may be TRBD1 or TRBD2 (5 bases each). V shed 5 bases and J shed 1 base, with 12 bases lying between them. This CDR3 contains 13 residues. Germline V gene data show CDR1 as DFQATT and CDR2 as SNEGSKA (reference sequence). CDR3 region: CSASAGTSYEQYF. In nucleotides, the CDR3 is TGCAGTGCTTCAGCCGGGACGTCCTACGAGCAGTACTTC.

This clonotype was seen only a few times. The CDR3 DNA sequence: TGCGCCAGCAGCCCGGACCTCCCGGGAGCTTTCTTT. This codes for CASSPDLPGAFF. The chain employs TRBV5-1 and TRBJ1-1; D gene unclear. The germline V and J ends were trimmed by 4 bases and 10 bases, with 14 bases remaining between them. Germline lookup yields CDR1 SGHRS and CDR2 YFSETQ. The CDR3 extends over 12 amino acids.

The sample holds many counts of this clonotype. The chain carries TRBV10-3 and TRBJ1-1, with TRBD1 as a possible D gene (5 bases). The CDR3 runs to 14 residues. Between the trimmed V and J ends, which lost 6 bases and 2 bases, there was a span of 13 bases. Germline-derived CDR1 and CDR2 are ENHRY and SYGVKD. This CDR3 reads CAISGTESNTEAFF. The CDR3 nucleotides are TGTGCCATCAGCGGGACGGAGTCCAACACTGAAGCTTTCTTT.

The chain couples TRBV6-5 to TRBJ1-4; D remains ambiguous. CDR1 MNHEY and CDR2 SVGAGI come from the germline V gene. This CDR3 has 12 amino acids. The germline V and J ends were trimmed by 6 bases and 7 bases, with 9 bases remaining between them. The CDR3 DNA is TGTGCCAGCAGGCTGATGGCTGAAAAACTGTTTTTT. Translating it yields CASRLMAEKLFF.

This clonotype turned up a few times. No conserved phenylalanine or tryptophan is present at the end of the CDR3, so a read error is the likely explanation. The rearrangement joins TRBV20-1 to TRBJ2-5; 7 positions agree with TRBD2. Germline CDR1 reads DFQATT; CDR2 reads SNEGSKA (reference sequence). The length of the CDR3 is 13 residues. The V and J ends lost 7 bases and 1 base, in that order; junction bases with no gene match: 6. CDR3 DNA sequence: TGCAGTGGAGACGGCGGGGGCCAAGAGACCCAGTACCTC. It specifies CSGDGGGQETQYL.

V gene TRBV6-5 combines with J gene TRBJ1-5, with no clear D. V was clipped by 4 bases and J by 1 base, with 8 bases between them. Germline values: CDR1 MNHEY, CDR2 SVGAGI. The CDR3 runs 14 residues. This CDR3 reads CASSSPGSNQPQHF. The DNA of the CDR3 is TGTGCCAGCAGTTCTCCGGGGAGCAATCAGCCCCAGCATTTT.

V gene TRBV19 combines with J gene TRBJ1-5; no definite D call. Trimming took off 5 bases at V and 0 bases at J, with 8 bases between the two ends. Germline V gene data show CDR1 as LNHDA and CDR2 as SQIVND (reference sequence). CDR3 length equals 14 residues. CDR3 protein: CASSYRDSNQPQHF. The CDR3 nucleotides read TGTGCCAGTAGTTATAGAGATAGCAATCAGCCCCAGCATTTT.

This clonotype has only a few counts. The CDR3 DNA reads as TGCAGTGCTCCAGGGGACGCGGGGAAGCAGTACTTC. Encoded protein: CSAPGDAGKQYF. The rearrangement joins TRBV20-1 to TRBJ2-7; D could derive from TRBD1 or TRBD2 (6 bases each). The CDR3 covers 12 residues. Trimming pared 5 bases from V and 8 bases from J, leaving 16 bases between. CDR1 is DFQATT and CDR2 is SNEGSKA in the germline V gene (reference sequence).

V and J are TRBV9 and TRBJ2-7; TRBD1 matches at 7 bases. This CDR3 contains 16 residues. The V gene end was trimmed by 4 bases and the J gene end by 1 base; junction bases not matched to a gene: 11. CDR1 and CDR2 from the germline V gene are SGDLS and YYNGEE. The CDR3 reads CASSSQTGIKSYEQYF. The CDR3 bases are TGTGCCAGCAGCTCTCAGACAGGGATAAAGTCCTACGAGCAGTACTTC.

The chain is built from TRBV24-1 and TRBJ1-5, with D unclear. The length of the CDR3 is 12 residues. Trimming cost V 5 bases and J 10 bases, with 11 bases left between them. Looked up from germline, CDR1 is KGHDR and CDR2 is SFDVKD. CDR3 region: CATSGSAGPQHF. The CDR3 coding sequence is TGTGCCACCAGTGGCTCGGCGGGACCCCAGCATTTT.

This clonotype was seen repeatedly, ten times or more. The chain carries TRBV9 and TRBJ1-2; D is perhaps TRBD1 (5 bases). The CDR3 totals 14 residues. The germline V and J ends were trimmed by 3 bases and 1 base, with 10 bases remaining between them. The germline V gene has CDR1 SGDLS and CDR2 YYNGEE. The CDR3 DNA reads as TGTGCCAGCAGCGAGGGACGGAATAACTATGGCTACACCTTC. Translated: CASSEGRNNYGYTF.

The chain is built from TRBV7-9 and TRBJ2-5; D call uncertain. CDR3 size: 14 residues. Germline V CDR1 and CDR2: SEHNR, FQNEAQ (reference sequence). V shed 3 bases and J shed 4 bases, with 12 bases lying between them. DNA for the CDR3: TGTGCCAGCAGCTTGATAGTATATGGAGAGACCCAGTACTTC. Its protein product is CASSLIVYGETQYF.

This clonotype was seen ten or more times. This sequence joins TRBV24-1 and TRBJ2-5; D is possibly TRBD2 (5 bases). V gave up 10 bases and J gave up 5 bases, with 16 bases separating them. The CDR3 is 13 amino acids. The V gene's germline CDR1 is KGHDR and CDR2 SFDVKD. CDR3 nucleotide sequence: TGTGCCACTTCGGACCTCCGAGGGGAGACCCAGTACTTC. It specifies CATSDLRGETQYF.